The 18 T cell receptor beta chains reported below all come from one sample, sequenced in a study of blood T cells in healthy people across ages (dated by TCRdb to 2015 to 2017). Receptor amplification or capture employed 5' RACE. The sequencing machine was an Illumina HiSeq 2500. A second PCR of roughly 7 to 11 cycles was performed with a sample-barcoded 5' primer and a J-beta primer mix. TCRdb redid the processing of the public reads, applying fastp at Q25 and MiXCR, and retained in-frame beta chains. Identical CDR3 protein sequences are pooled into one entry, listed with their most common genes and DNA. This sample holds 600,000 to 1,000,000 distinct CDR3 sequences; roughly 64% were observed only once. The ten largest clones capture approximately 20% of the sample. Sequenced sample: blood. All receptors come from a man in his thirties or forties in good health.

The sample holds one count of this clonotype. The V and J genes are TRBV10-3 and TRBJ2-3; D is unresolved. The germline V gene has CDR1 ENHRY and CDR2 SYGVKD. V lost 6 bases and J lost 2, with 15 bases in between. This CDR3 spans 15 amino acids. CDR3 DNA: TGTGCCATCAGCGGAGACAATCCTCACACAGATACGCAGTATTTT. As protein: CAISGDNPHTDTQYF.

This clonotype was recorded a few times. The chain is built from TRBV20-1 and TRBJ2-5, with D tentatively TRBD1 or TRBD2 (6 bases each). The ends were cut back, 1 base at V and 5 bases at J, with 11 bases in the middle. CDR1 and CDR2 from the germline V gene are DFQATT and SNEGSKA (reference sequence). This CDR3 region has 13 residues. The DNA for the CDR3 is TGCAGTGCTAGAGCTACCGGGGGCGAGACCCAGTACTTC. It is translated as CSARATGGETQYF.

The chain couples TRBV9 to TRBJ2-5, with D perhaps assigned TRBD1 or TRBD2 (5 bases each). The CDR3 extends over 15 amino acids. Looked up from germline, CDR1 is SGDLS and CDR2 is YYNGEE. The V end lost 2 bases, the J end lost 5 bases, and 16 bases lay between the germline ends. The DNA of the CDR3 is TGTGCCAGCAGCGTGACCTTAAGAGGGGTTGAGACCCAGTACTTC. Protein: CASSVTLRGVETQYF. The variable domain in full, completed from reference TRBV9 and TRBJ2-5, reads DSGVTQTPKHLITATGQRVTLRCSPRSGDLSVYWYQQSLDQGLQFLIQYYNGEERAKGNILERFSAQQFPDLHSELNLSSLELGDSALYFCASSVTLRGVETQYFGPGTRLLVL.

The chain is built from TRBV7-2 and TRBJ1-5; TRBD1 might be the D (5 bases). The V gene's germline CDR1 is SGHTA and CDR2 FQGNSA. This CDR3 contains 15 residues. Trimming left V 0 bases short and J 5 bases short, with 11 bases between. The DNA for the CDR3 is TGTGCCAGCAGCTTAGCGGGGGGGGGGGATCAGCCCCAGCATTTT. Residues: CASSLAGGGDQPQHF.

The chain links TRBV20-1 to TRBJ2-3; D not resolved. This CDR3 is built from 13 residues. CDR1 DFQATT and CDR2 SNEGSKA come from the germline V gene (reference sequence). V was cut by 0 bases and J by 6 bases, with 10 bases left in between. The CDR3 spells CSARDWMGDTQYF. CDR3 coding DNA: TGCAGTGCTAGAGACTGGATGGGTGATACGCAGTATTTT.

The chain uses TRBV7-2 and TRBJ2-3; TRBD2 agrees at 8 bases. The V gene end was trimmed by 5 bases and the J gene end by 3 bases; junction bases not matched to a gene: 7. The CDR3 runs to 15 residues. CDR1 is SGHTA and CDR2 is FQGNSA in the germline V gene. CDR3 residues: CASSPSAGVTDTQYF. CDR3 coding DNA: TGTGCCAGCAGCCCCTCAGCGGGAGTGACAGATACGCAGTATTTT.

The chain has TRBV7-2 and TRBJ1-6, with D unclear. V gave up 1 base and J gave up 9 bases, with 4 bases separating them. Germline V gene data show CDR1 as SGHTA and CDR2 as FQGNSA. The CDR3 has 12 amino acids. This chain's CDR3 is CASSLDASPLHF. DNA of the CDR3: TGTGCCAGCAGCTTAGACGCTTCACCCCTCCACTTT.

The V gene is TRBV7-2, the J gene TRBJ2-7; 8 positions match TRBD2. Trimming cost V 5 bases and J 0 bases; bases outside gene matches: 12. Germline V gene data show CDR1 as SGHTA and CDR2 as FQGNSA. This CDR3 comprises 17 residues. The CDR3 coding sequence is TGTGCCAGCAGCCGACCGAGGTTAGCGGGGTCCTCCTACGAGCAGTACTTC. Residues: CASSRPRLAGSSYEQYF. Full variable domain (missing parts from reference TRBV7-2 and TRBJ2-7): GAGVSQSPSNKVTEKGKDVELRCDPISGHTALYWYRQSLGQGLEFLIYFQGNSAPDKSGLPSDRFSAERTGGSVSTLTIQRTQQEDSAVYLCASSRPRLAGSSYEQYFGPGTRLTVT.

The gene calls are TRBV5-1 and TRBJ2-5, with D tentatively TRBD1 or TRBD2 (6 bases each). Trimming cost V 4 bases and J 11 bases, with 27 bases left between them. The CDR3 sequence is 16 residues long. Germline CDR1 reads SGHRS; CDR2 reads YFSETQ. The CDR3, as DNA: TGCGCCAGCAGCCTCGGAACCCTGTGGGGGGCAAGGGAGCAGTACTTC. Translation gives CASSLGTLWGAREQYF.

This clonotype was picked up a small number of times. The chain couples TRBV7-2 to TRBJ1-2; a weak D match, TRBD1 (5 bases). Germline V gene lookup returns CDR1 SGHTA and CDR2 FQGNSA. Deletions cut 5 bases from V and 8 bases from J, with 15 bases between. The CDR3 is made up of 13 amino acids. The CDR3 sequence: CASSRPGLEGYTF. CDR3 bases: TGTGCCAGCAGCCGTCCAGGGCTGGAAGGCTACACCTTC.

This sequence joins TRBV20-1 and TRBJ1-6; no clear D gene. The V end was cut by 1 base, the J end by 6 bases, with 16 bases between. There are 16 residues in the CDR3. Germline V gives CDR1 DFQATT, CDR2 SNEGSKA (reference sequence). This CDR3 reads CSARGFGSNINSPLHF. The CDR3, as DNA: TGCAGTGCTAGAGGTTTCGGGAGCAACATTAATTCACCCCTCCACTTT.

The chain is built from TRBV2 and TRBJ2-4; TRBD2 matches 10 bases. Germline V gene lookup returns CDR1 SNHLY and CDR2 FYNNEI. The CDR3 extends over 17 amino acids. The ends lost 8 bases at V and 4 bases at J; junction bases unmatched: 14. CDR3 residues: CASDLGTSAIHKNIQYF. For the CDR3, the DNA is TGTGCCAGCGATTTAGGGACTAGCGCCATACATAAAAACATTCAGTACTTC.

This clonotype was counted between two and nine times. CDR3 residues: CSAPTSGGNNEQFF. The CDR3 nucleotides read TGCAGTGCTCCAACTAGCGGGGGGAACAATGAGCAGTTCTTC. The chain is built from TRBV20-1 and TRBJ2-1; 12 nucleotides match TRBD2. The CDR3 totals 14 residues. Germline CDR1 and CDR2: DFQATT and SNEGSKA (reference sequence). The junction had 4 bases not matched to a gene; V was cut back by 5 bases and J by 5 bases.

This clonotype was seen a few times. The chain combines TRBV7-2 with TRBJ2-3; 9 bases map to TRBD2. V dropped 5 bases and J dropped 6; count of bases not matched to a gene: 15. CDR1 is SGHTA and CDR2 is FQGNSA in the germline V gene. The CDR3 is 17 amino acids. For the CDR3, the DNA is TGTGCCAGCAGCCGCGTCCCGGGACTAGCCCCCTGGGATACGCAGTATTTT. As protein: CASSRVPGLAPWDTQYF.

J is TRBJ2-3 and V is TRBV12-5; 8 bases fit TRBD1. Trimming at V came to 8 bases and at J to 2 bases, leaving 3 bases not matched to a gene. The CDR3 runs 13 residues. In germline, CDR1 is LGHNT, CDR2 FRNRAP. The CDR3: CASRTGNTDTQYF. For the CDR3, the DNA is TGTGCTAGTCGGACAGGGAACACAGATACGCAGTATTTT.

The gene calls are TRBV20-1 and TRBJ2-7; no clear D gene. Trimming removed 3 bases from V and 3 bases from J, with 9 bases in between. The CDR3 contains 12 residues. CDR1 is DFQATT and CDR2 is SNEGSKA in the germline V gene (reference sequence). The chain's CDR3 is CSASKGRYEQYF. The CDR3 DNA is TGCAGTGCTAGTAAGGGTCGCTACGAGCAGTACTTC.

This sequence joins TRBV20-1 and TRBJ2-3; TRBD2 matches 9 bases. This CDR3 comprises 15 residues. V lost 6 bases and J lost 4; bases outside the gene matches: 11. Germline CDR1 and CDR2: DFQATT and SNEGSKA (reference sequence). CDR3 nucleotides: TGCAGTGCCACCACCCTACTAGCGGGCCCAGATACGCAGTATTTT. It encodes CSATTLLAGPDTQYF.

The chain uses TRBV20-1 and TRBJ2-7, with D possibly being TRBD2 (7 bases). The DNA end lines up better with TRBJ2-1; the J call may be wrong. Looked up from germline, CDR1 is DFQATT and CDR2 is SNEGSKA (reference sequence). This CDR3 comprises 14 residues. The CDR3 nucleotides read TGCAGTGCAGCAAGCGGGACAAGCACATACGAGCAGTTCTTC. Protein: CSAASGTSTYEQFF.